The 32 T cell receptor beta chains reported below all come from one sample, sequenced in a study of OX40 agonist ivuxolimab in advanced cancers. Profiled with immunoSEQ multiplex PCR; TCRdb holds only in-frame clones, not every one. The data hold roughly 67,000 clones, with around 79% observed a single time. The sample was CD4+ or CD8+ T cells sorted from blood, taken in a trial of the OX40 agonist ivuxolimab. The source is an adult with an advanced solid tumor such as melanoma, head and neck, liver or kidney cancer.

The chain couples TRBV2 to TRBJ2-7, with TRBD2 as a possible D gene (6 bases). V was clipped by 4 bases and J by 0 bases, with 10 bases between them. Germline loops: CDR1 SNHLY, CDR2 FYNNEI. The CDR3 is made up of 14 amino acids. CDR3 sequence (DNA): TGTGCCAGCAGTGCTCGCGGGGACTCCTACGAGCAGTACTTC. Protein sequence: CASSARGDSYEQYF. The full variable domain, rest sourced from reference TRBV2 and TRBJ2-7, is EPEVTQTPSHQVTQMGQEVILRCVPISNHLYFYWYRQILGQKVEFLVSFYNNEISEKSEIFDDQFSVERPDGSNFTLKIRSTKLEDSAMYFCASSARGDSYEQYFGPGTRLTVT.

This chain uses TRBV6-1 with TRBJ1-2; 8 bases fit TRBD1. The CDR3 consists of 14 residues. CDR1 and CDR2 from the germline V gene are MNHNS and SASEGT. Trimming removed 5 bases from V and 2 bases from J; junction bases left unmatched: 4. The CDR3 nucleotides are TGTGCCAGCAGTCCCGGGACAGGAAACTATGGCTACACCTTC. Protein product: CASSPGTGNYGYTF.

The rearrangement links TRBV19 to TRBJ2-7; weak D call: TRBD1 (5 bases). The CDR3 totals 15 residues. Germline V CDR1 and CDR2: LNHDA, SQIVND (reference sequence). The V end was cut by 5 bases, the J end by 4 bases, with 18 bases between. This CDR3 is CASSSQATKGYEQYF. CDR3 DNA: TGTGCCAGTAGTTCTCAAGCGACCAAGGGGTACGAGCAGTACTTC.

The gene calls are TRBV5-4 and TRBJ2-7, with D unresolved. This CDR3 contains 13 residues. The germline V and J ends were trimmed by 3 bases and 2 bases, with 9 bases remaining between them. Germline V gives CDR1 SGHNT, CDR2 YYREEE (reference sequence). CDR3: CASSSGGAYEQYF. The CDR3 DNA reads TGTGCCAGCAGCTCAGGCGGTGCCTACGAGCAGTACTTC. Full variable domain (missing parts from reference TRBV5-4 and TRBJ2-7): ETGVTQSPTHLIKTRGQQVTLRCSSQSGHNTVSWYQQALGQGPQFIFQYYREEENGRGNFPPRFSGLQFPNYSSELNVNALELDDSALYLCASSSGGAYEQYFGPGTRLTVT.

The chain carries TRBV7-2 and TRBJ2-2; the D gene is possibly TRBD2 (6 bases). V was trimmed by 8 bases and J by 7 bases, leaving 17 bases between them. Looked up from germline, CDR1 is SGHTA and CDR2 is FQGNSA. CDR3 length: 14 amino acids. In nucleotides, the CDR3 is TGTGCCAGCCCTATCGACCGGGGGTACGGGGAGCTGTTTTTT. This sequence encodes CASPIDRGYGELFF.

This sequence joins TRBV4-3 and TRBJ2-1, with D uncertain. Trimming removed 1 base at V and 9 bases at J, with 4 bases between. Germline V gene sequence: CDR1 LGHNA, CDR2 YSLEER. The CDR3 covers 11 residues. The CDR3 is CASSQGGEQFF. DNA of the CDR3: TGCGCCAGCAGCCAAGGAGGTGAGCAGTTCTTC.

The gene calls are TRBV14 and TRBJ2-1, with a weak D call TRBD2 (7 bases). The germline V and J ends were trimmed by 1 base and 8 bases, with 15 bases remaining between them. The CDR3 totals 15 residues. Germline loops: CDR1 SGHDN, CDR2 FVKESK. The CDR3 nucleotides read TGTGCCAGCAGCCAAGGGGGGGGCAGCCTCGATGAGCAGTTCTTC. Its protein product is CASSQGGGSLDEQFF.

The chain is built from TRBV29-1 and TRBJ2-3, with D unresolved. The germline V and J ends were trimmed by 1 base and 0 bases, with 8 bases remaining between them. The CDR3 consists of 14 residues. Per germline, CDR1 SQVTM and CDR2 ANQGSEA. The CDR3 DNA sequence: TGCAGCGTTGAAGTGGGCGGCAGCACAGATACGCAGTATTTT. Translation gives CSVEVGGSTDTQYF.

CDR3 nucleotide sequence: TGTGCCAGCAGCTTGGGAGGCCAGGGTCCTTCAGATACGCAGTATTTT. Protein product: CASSLGGQGPSDTQYF. The V and J genes are TRBV5-4 and TRBJ2-3; D is perhaps TRBD1 (5 bases). V shed 0 bases and J shed 4 bases, with 15 bases lying between them. This CDR3 has 16 amino acids. Germline CDR1 and CDR2: SGHNT and YYREEE (reference sequence).

The chain is built from TRBV11-3 and TRBJ1-1; 9 nucleotides match TRBD1. Germline lookup yields CDR1 SGHNT and CDR2 YENEEA. With V trimmed by 0 bases and J by 3 bases, 8 bases remained unmatched. The CDR3 is 17 amino acids. CDR3 coding DNA: TGTGCCAGCAGCTTAGAAATGGGGACAGGGTGGGACACTGAAGCTTTCTTT. This codes for CASSLEMGTGWDTEAFF. Variable domain in full (rest from reference TRBV11-3 and TRBJ1-1): EAGVVQSPRYKIIEKKQPVAFWCNPISGHNTLYWYLQNLGQGPELLIRYENEEAVDDSQLPKDRFSAERLKGVDSTLKIQPAELGDSAVYLCASSLEMGTGWDTEAFFGQGTRLTVV.

The chain uses TRBV7-2 and TRBJ2-5; D gene ambiguous. The V gene's germline CDR1 is SGHTA and CDR2 FQGNSA. This CDR3 contains 14 residues. V gave up 4 bases and J gave up 2 bases, with 11 bases separating them. Written as DNA, the CDR3 is TGTGCCAGCAGCTCCTGGGGTTCGCAAGAGACCCAGTACTTC. Protein sequence: CASSSWGSQETQYF.

CDR3 sequence reads: CATSSLGQGPETQYF. The DNA for the CDR3 is TGTGCCACCAGCAGCCTAGGACAGGGACCGGAGACCCAGTACTTC. The gene calls are TRBV15 and TRBJ2-5, with 8 bases that match TRBD1. The CDR3 consists of 15 residues. Germline values: CDR1 LNHNV, CDR2 YYDKDF (reference sequence). J gave up 5 bases and V 3 bases, and 8 bases lay outside the gene matches.

This clone showed up just a few times. V usage is TRBV21-1 and J usage is TRBJ1-4. TRBV21-1 is marked as a pseudogene. CDR3 length: 21 residues. The CDR3 bases are TGTGCCAGCAGCAAAGACGAGGTCGGGGGATTTGTGTCGCGGGAGACCAAACAACTGTTTTTT. It codes for CASSKDEVGGFVSRETKQLFF.

J is TRBJ2-3 and V is TRBV2; possibly TRBD2 for D (6 bases). Germline V gene lookup returns CDR1 SNHLY and CDR2 FYNNEI. V lost 5 bases and J lost 4, with 19 bases in between. The CDR3 length is 16 residues. This CDR3 reads CASSSLTRGAADTQYF. The CDR3 coding sequence is TGTGCCAGCAGTTCCTTGACTAGAGGTGCCGCAGATACGCAGTATTTT.

This clone was seen only once. V is TRBV28 and J is TRBJ1-6; D unresolved. V lost 6 bases and J 14 bases, leaving 11 bases between the germline ends. From germline, CDR1 is MDHEN and CDR2 SYDVKM. The CDR3 runs 11 residues. The CDR3 coding sequence is TGTGCCAGCAGCCCTAATTCGGCCCTCCACTTT. It specifies CASSPNSALHF.

This clone was detected only a few times. The J gene is TRBJ2-3, the V gene TRBV10-1; no clear D. The CDR3 extends over 13 amino acids. Germline CDR1 WNHNN, CDR2 SYGVQD (reference sequence). Trimming stripped 2 bases from V and 2 bases from J, with 5 bases between. For the CDR3, the DNA is TGCGCCAGCAGTGAGGGAGCCACAGATACGCAGTATTTT. It encodes CASSEGATDTQYF.

The chain employs TRBV14 and TRBJ1-3; D gene uncertain. This CDR3 has 13 amino acids. Trimming removed 4 bases at V and 0 bases at J, with 4 bases between. The germline V gene encodes CDR1 SGHDN and CDR2 FVKESK. The CDR3 here is CASSLNSGNTIYF. The DNA for the CDR3 is TGTGCCAGCAGCCTCAACTCTGGAAACACCATATATTTT.

This clone was observed a handful of times. The CDR3 nucleotides are TGTGCCAGCAGCGTAAGGGAGCAGAATTCACCCCTCCACTTT. It encodes CASSVREQNSPLHF. The V call is TRBV9, the J call TRBJ1-6; D is unresolved. V was shortened by 1 base and J by 7 bases, with 9 bases between the two germline ends. There are 14 residues in the CDR3. In germline, CDR1 is SGDLS, CDR2 YYNGEE.

This clone occurred once. J is TRBJ1-1 and V is TRBV28; D gene uncertain. The CDR3 runs 13 residues. V was cut by 6 bases and J by 1 base, with 9 bases left in between. Germline assignment: CDR1 MDHEN and CDR2 SYDVKM. The CDR3 DNA reads TGTGCCAGCAGCCCCCGCCAGAACACTGAAGCTTTCTTT. As protein: CASSPRQNTEAFF.

The rearrangement uses TRBV28 and TRBJ2-6; D gene unclear. Germline V lookup: CDR1 MDHEN, CDR2 SYDVKM. The CDR3 length is 13 residues. CDR3 sequence reads: CGHSVAGANVLTF. CDR3 DNA sequence: TGTGGACATTCCGTGGCTGGGGCCAACGTCCTGACTTTC.

This chain uses TRBV7-3 with TRBJ2-1; D not certain. The CDR3 has 12 residues. Germline CDR1 and CDR2: SGHTA and FQGTGA. Trimming removed 3 bases from V and 7 bases from J, with 7 bases in between. The chain's CDR3 is CASSFLMNEQFF. DNA for the CDR3: TGTGCCAGCAGCTTCCTAATGAATGAGCAGTTCTTC.

The chain is built from TRBV10-3 and TRBJ2-2; TRBD2 agrees at 8 bases. The CDR3 loop spans 14 amino acids. The germline CDR1 and CDR2 sequences are ENHRY and SYGVKD. J lost 5 bases, V lost 6 bases, and 5 bases had no gene match. CDR3 protein: CAIRPAGVTGELFF. The CDR3 DNA reads TGTGCCATCAGGCCAGCGGGGGTTACCGGGGAGCTGTTTTTT.

V and J are TRBV5-4 and TRBJ1-2; maybe TRBD1 (5 bases). Between the trimmed V and J ends, which lost 7 bases and 5 bases, there was a span of 21 bases. The germline V gene has CDR1 SGHNT and CDR2 YYREEE (reference sequence). The length of the CDR3 is 15 residues. CDR3 coding DNA: TGTGCCAGCCAGGACGGGGCCGACCCCCAATATGGCTACACCTTC. It yields the protein CASQDGADPQYGYTF.

V usage is TRBV5-4 and J usage is TRBJ2-1, with TRBD1 identical over 7 bases. V gave up 4 bases and J gave up 5 bases; unmatched junction bases: 9. CDR1 is SGHNT, CDR2 YYREEE, per germline (reference sequence). This CDR3 comprises 15 residues. CDR3 region: CASSDGQALHNEQFF. CDR3 in DNA: TGTGCCAGCAGCGACGGACAGGCTCTTCACAATGAGCAGTTCTTC.

This sequence joins TRBV7-9 and TRBJ2-3; D is unresolved. The germline V gene encodes CDR1 SEHNR and CDR2 FQNEAQ (reference sequence). V was trimmed by 5 bases and J by 7 bases, leaving 10 bases between them. This CDR3 has 12 amino acids. For the CDR3, the DNA is TGTGCCAGCAGCGAGAATGTAAATACGCAGTATTTT. Protein: CASSENVNTQYF.

J is TRBJ2-3 and V is TRBV14; 11 bases align to TRBD2. The trim removed 0 bases at V and 6 bases at J, leaving 14 bases unmatched. This CDR3 is 19 amino acids long. Germline loops: CDR1 SGHDN, CDR2 FVKESK. The CDR3 region has the DNA TGTGCCAGCAGCCAAGAAACCCGACTAGCGGGGAGTCGGGGGGATACGCAGTATTTT. It yields the protein CASSQETRLAGSRGDTQYF.

The gene calls are TRBV5-1 and TRBJ2-7; D is undetermined. Germline lookup yields CDR1 SGHRS and CDR2 YFSETQ. CDR3 size: 11 residues. V shed 0 bases and J shed 4 bases, with 2 bases lying between them. The CDR3 reads CASSLDYEQYF. The DNA for the CDR3 is TGCGCCAGCAGCTTGGATTACGAGCAGTACTTC.

V usage is TRBV15 and J usage is TRBJ1-2, with D hard to call. Trimming left V 9 bases short and J 4 bases short, with 12 bases between. CDR3 length: 12 amino acids. Germline V CDR1 and CDR2: LNHNV, YYDKDF (reference sequence). This CDR3 is CATYGMPYGYTF. The CDR3 DNA reads TGTGCCACATACGGTATGCCCTATGGCTACACCTTC.

This rearrangement joins TRBV28 to TRBJ2-4, with no clear D. CDR3 length: 13 residues. Looked up from germline, CDR1 is MDHEN and CDR2 is SYDVKM. Trimming shortened V by 6 bases and J by 4 bases, and 10 bases separated the two germline ends. The CDR3 spells CASSPGLKNIQYF. The DNA of the CDR3 is TGTGCCAGCAGCCCCGGGCTGAAAAACATTCAGTACTTC.

The chain links TRBV27 to TRBJ2-7, with D possibly being TRBD1 or TRBD2 (5 bases each). The V gene's germline CDR1 is MNHEY and CDR2 SMNVEV (reference sequence). V lost 6 bases to trimming and J lost 6 bases, with 9 bases between them. The length of the CDR3 is 11 residues. The CDR3 nucleotides read TGTGCCAGCAGCCCAGGGAGCGAGCAGTACTTC. Its protein is CASSPGSEQYF.

J is TRBJ2-7 and V is TRBV7-2; 8 bases map to TRBD2. Germline values: CDR1 SGHTA, CDR2 FQGNSA. V gave up 6 bases and J gave up 3 bases; unmatched junction bases: 10. The length of the CDR3 is 15 residues. CDR3 loop: CASSPRTGGGYEQYF. The DNA of the CDR3 is TGTGCCAGCAGTCCCAGGACCGGGGGGGGCTACGAGCAGTACTTC. Using reference TRBV7-2 and TRBJ2-7 for the parts outside the CDR3, the full variable domain is GAGVSQSPSNKVTEKGKDVELRCDPISGHTALYWYRQSLGQGLEFLIYFQGNSAPDKSGLPSDRFSAERTGGSVSTLTIQRTQQEDSAVYLCASSPRTGGGYEQYFGPGTRLTVT.

The table lists this clone with a count of one. The chain carries TRBV7-9 and TRBJ2-1; maybe TRBD2 (6 bases). Trimming took off 3 bases at V and 11 bases at J, with 11 bases between the two ends. The CDR3 consists of 12 residues. The germline CDR1 and CDR2 sequences are SEHNR and FQNEAQ (reference sequence). This CDR3 reads CASSLGTSKQFF. CDR3 nucleotides: TGTGCCAGCAGCTTGGGCACTAGCAAGCAGTTCTTC.